This TCR beta chain derives from a study of T cell responses to AZD1222 COVID-19 vaccine (dated by TCRdb to the early 2020s). Looking at the study overall: TCR sequencing covered over 230 trial participants: 207 given two doses of AZD1222 and about 26 given two doses of MenACWY control vaccine. Trial participants were enrolled by age into subgroups of 18-55, 56-69 and 70-plus years, and roughly 160, 29 and 62 TCR-sequenced participants, respectively, were included in these subgroups.

Measured from the cysteine to the phenylalanine, the CDR3 is 12 residues long. The CDR3 DNA has 36 bases and is translated from base 1. Based on the germline V gene, the CDR1 and CDR2 sequences are MGHDK and SYGVNS. V loses 2 bases of germline sequence and J loses 6 bases, and the interval between the two ends is 5 bases. Sample time point, as interpreted from the label and publication: about 28 days (+/-7) after the second vaccine dose. This specimen's treatment or condition label, interpreted: meningococcal conjugate vaccine given as trial control. Vaccinee samples came from UK trials COV001 and COV002, including a single-blind randomized controlled phase 2/3 trial of AZD1222 (ChAdOx1 nCoV-19) in healthy adults. Trial participant PBMC samples were collected at day 0 and day 28 after the second dose for TCRbeta chain sequencing. This clone was counted once. What this receptor recognizes is not known. Base qualities were left out, and no much larger clone turns up one base away.

What the work shows at the level of the full study, not this receptor alone: The whole spike protein was spanned by vaccine-associated CD4 TCRs, and dominant responses were seen in regions 160-218 and 743-854. Only six AZD1222 recipients were SARS-CoV-2 seropositive at baseline, limiting conclusions about previously exposed vaccinees. The 56-69-year group was small, and its depth increase did not reach significance, likely because of low power. Participants were mostly white British and included more females than males, and it was suggested by the authors that clonal diversity may have been underestimated. Reportedly, almost half of the unique spike-specific TCRs recognized epitopes lying outside the regions that are mutated in the B.1.351 and B.1.1.7 variants. Spike-specific TCR breadth and depth rose significantly after two AZD1222 doses compared with day 0 and with MenACWY recipients. No day 14 peak-response samples were available, so repertoires were characterized only after the peak T cell response.

The CDR3 regions of human TCRbeta chains were analyzed by immunosequencing. Concerning the study's data processing: Repertoire TCRs were matched against a reference library of SARS-CoV-2-specific TCRs generated with the MIRA antigen-specificity platform. Breadth was defined as the fraction of unique TCRs that were SARS-CoV-2-associated. Depth was defined as the fraction of total T cells that were SARS-CoV-2-associated. Using the MIRA data, each spike-specific TCR was mapped to the spike region that the TCR reacts to and placed in a CD4 or CD8 class. Log10-transformed breadth and depth values were compared by one-way ANOVA with Sidak's multiple comparisons tests. The clones in this table, taken by TCRdb from immuneACCESS, are in-frame only. Not every clone is retained; where verified, under half of the shortfall comes from an unresolved V gene, and the cause of the rest is unknown. V, J and clone size derive from that table, while D and trimming were established from the DNA sequence. The sample includes around 150,000 clones, with about 90% observed a single time. The ten largest clones add up to around 8% of the sample.

This sequence uses TRBV25-1 and TRBJ1-3, with no D gene named confidently. The sequences come from peripheral blood, collected 28 days after the second dose of the MenACWY control vaccine. The source of this sequence is an adult who received the MenACWY meningococcal vaccine as a control. CDR3 protein: CASSENENTIYF. The DNA reads TGTGCCAGCAGTGAAAATGAAAACACCATATATTTT.